These 32 T cell receptor beta chains came from one sample sequenced in a study of CD8+CD57+ T cells in acquired aplastic anemia. For CDR3 and TCR beta VDJ profiling, genomic DNA was the template used. A single record per CDR3 protein comes from TCRdb applying MiXCR to the reads. Among roughly 300,000 distinct CDR3 sequences listed, 45% to 70% were seen once. Input material: sorted CD4+, CD8+, or CD8+CD57+ T cells (not recorded which) from PBMCs. Receptor source: a human donor with severe aplastic anemia or a healthy control (not recorded which).

As concerns this clonotype: The junction and the germline gene differ at one end; a read error may be behind it. The genes are TRBV10-3 and TRBJ2-3; TRBD2 matches 8 bases. Germline CDR1 is ENHRY and CDR2 is SYGVKD. The CDR3 covers 16 residues. The CDR3 nucleotides are TGTGCCATCAGTGAGTCGAACGGGGGGGCCTTTGATACGCAGTACTTT. Amino acid sequence: CAISESNGGAFDTQYF.

The chain carries TRBV10-3 and TRBJ1-3, with D possibly being TRBD1 (6 bases). This CDR3 spans 14 amino acids. The V and J ends lost 10 bases and 1 base respectively, with 14 bases between them. In germline, CDR1 is ENHRY, CDR2 SYGVKD. CDR3 coding DNA: TGTGCCAGTGGACAGCTCCGTTCTGGAAACACCATATATTTT. Protein sequence: CASGQLRSGNTIYF.

In regard to this clonotype: Given the absence of the conserved phenylalanine or tryptophan at the CDR3 end, a read error is likely. The V gene is TRBV15, the J gene TRBJ2-5, with D unresolved. Germline CDR1 reads LNHNV; CDR2 reads YYDKDF (reference sequence). The CDR3 spans 15 residues. The CDR3 DNA reads as TGTGCCACCGGCAGATCGCGTAAGCAGGAGGAGACCCAGTACCTC. Encoded protein: CATGRSRKQEETQYL.

This chain uses TRBV14 with TRBJ1-2, with D tentatively TRBD1 (6 bases). The CDR3 consists of 15 residues. Germline values: CDR1 SGHDN, CDR2 FVKESK. V lost 0 bases to trimming and J lost 2 bases, with 10 bases between them. In DNA, the CDR3 is TGTGCCAGCAGCCAAGATCCAGGGGCCAACTATGGCTACACCTTC. This codes for CASSQDPGANYGYTF.

The V and J genes are TRBV5-1 and TRBJ2-7; D not resolved. This CDR3 is 13 amino acids long. V was trimmed by 0 bases and J by 0 bases, leaving 4 bases between them. Germline V gene lookup returns CDR1 SGHRS and CDR2 YFSETQ. CDR3 sequence: CASSLDLSYEQYF. The DNA for the CDR3 is TGCGCCAGCAGCTTGGATCTCTCCTACGAGCAGTACTTC.

Ten or more counts support this clonotype. This chain connects TRBV7-3 to TRBJ2-2; D is tentatively TRBD1 or TRBD2 (5 bases each). The germline V gene encodes CDR1 SGHTA and CDR2 FQGTGA. The CDR3 has 14 amino acids. Trimming removed 5 bases at V and 0 bases at J, with 7 bases between. The CDR3 reads CASSKGPNTGELFF. CDR3 coding DNA: TGTGCCAGCAGCAAGGGACCGAACACCGGGGAGCTGTTTTTT.

This clonotype was detected many times. The DNA of the CDR3 is TGTGCCAGCAGCCCAAGGGGTGGAAACACCGGGGAGCTGTTTTTT. Its protein product is CASSPRGGNTGELFF. The chain joins TRBV11-3 to TRBJ2-2; weak D call: TRBD1 (5 bases). Germline CDR1 is SGHNT and CDR2 is YENEEA. V lost 5 bases to trimming and J lost 2 bases, with 12 bases between them. The CDR3 loop spans 15 amino acids.

The chain carries TRBV29-1 and TRBJ2-2, with TRBD1 as a possible D gene (5 bases). CDR1 is SQVTM and CDR2 is ANQGSEA in the germline V gene. The ends were cut back, 8 bases at V and 4 bases at J, with 14 bases in the middle. This CDR3 is built from 13 residues. CDR3 DNA: TGCAGCTTAGGGGTTAGGGGCACCGGGGAGCTGTTTTTT. Residues: CSLGVRGTGELFF.

CDR3 protein: CASSEWNSGATDTQYF. Written as DNA, the CDR3 is TGTGCCAGCAGTGAATGGAATAGCGGGGCTACAGATACGCAGTATTTT. The rearrangement joins TRBV25-1 to TRBJ2-3, with 8 bases identical to TRBD2. The germline V gene has CDR1 MGHDK and CDR2 SYGVNS. CDR3 length: 16 amino acids. V gave up 1 base and J gave up 3 bases; unmatched junction bases: 6.

This clonotype has a count of ten or more. V and J are TRBV5-8 and TRBJ2-3, with no clear D. CDR3 size: 14 residues. CDR1 is SGHTS, CDR2 YDEGEE, per germline. V lost 0 bases and J 0 bases, leaving 5 bases between the germline ends. This CDR3 reads CASSLAHSTDTQYF. The DNA for the CDR3 is TGTGCCAGCAGCTTGGCCCACAGCACAGATACGCAGTATTTT.

Details on this clonotype: Because it lacks the conserved phenylalanine or tryptophan at the end, this CDR3 is likely a read error. The chain uses TRBV7-2 and TRBJ2-7, with D possibly being TRBD1 (5 bases). V lost 4 bases and J 2 bases, leaving 12 bases between the germline ends. The length of the CDR3 is 14 residues. CDR1 and CDR2 (germline): SGHTA, FQGNSA. CDR3 in amino acids: CASSSDRNAYEQYC. The CDR3 coding sequence is TGTGCCAGCAGCTCCGACAGAAACGCCTACGAGCAGTACTGC.

The V call is TRBV11-2, the J call TRBJ2-7, with 15 bases lining up with TRBD2. The CDR3 consists of 17 residues. Germline-derived CDR1 and CDR2 are SGHAT and FQNNGV. V lost 3 bases, J lost 5 bases, and 8 bases stayed unmatched. The CDR3 DNA is TGTGCCAGCAGCTTCGCCGGGACTAGCGGGAGGTTGGACGAGCAGTACTTC. This gives the protein CASSFAGTSGRLDEQYF.

The V gene is TRBV20-1, the J gene TRBJ2-3; 8 nucleotides line up with TRBD2. Trimming removed 7 bases from V and 0 bases from J; junction bases left unmatched: 6. Per the germline V gene, CDR1 is DFQATT and CDR2 is SNEGSKA (reference sequence). This CDR3 region has 14 residues. CDR3 in DNA: TGCAGTGGCCTAGCGGGCGGTAGCACAGATACGCAGTATTTT. Protein: CSGLAGGSTDTQYF.

This chain uses TRBV5-4 with TRBJ2-7, with 7 bases fitting TRBD1. V shed 4 bases and J 1 base; nucleotides not matched to a gene: 5. CDR3 length equals 14 residues. The germline V gene has CDR1 SGHNT and CDR2 YYREEE (reference sequence). In DNA form, the CDR3 reads TGTGCCAGCAGCCCCACGGACAGGTCCTACGAGCAGTACTTC. It specifies CASSPTDRSYEQYF.

The chain joins TRBV20-1 to TRBJ1-2; possibly TRBD1 for D (5 bases). The CDR3 is 9 amino acids. V lost 6 bases and J 14 bases, leaving 13 bases between the germline ends. The germline V gene encodes CDR1 DFQATT and CDR2 SNEGSKA (reference sequence). CDR3 nucleotides: TGCAGTGCCCCAAGACGACAGACCTTC. Translation: CSAPRRQTF.

The chain combines TRBV9 with TRBJ2-1; D remains unclear. Trimming stripped 7 bases from V and 3 bases from J, with 11 bases between. The CDR3 extends over 13 amino acids. Germline V lookup: CDR1 SGDLS, CDR2 YYNGEE. CDR3 bases: TGTGCCAGCTCGACGTGGAGCTACAATGAGCAGTTCTTC. It is translated as CASSTWSYNEQFF.

The chain employs TRBV7-3 and TRBJ2-2; TRBD2 agrees at 8 bases. The CDR3 consists of 16 residues. Trimming removed 5 bases from V and 2 bases from J; junction bases left unmatched: 7. Looked up from germline, CDR1 is SGHTA and CDR2 is FQGTGA. CDR3 region: CASSRARGANTGELFF. The CDR3 nucleotides are TGTGCCAGCAGCCGGGCGCGGGGGGCTAACACCGGGGAGCTGTTTTTT.

The genes are TRBV27 and TRBJ1-5; no clear D gene. CDR1 and CDR2 from the germline V gene are MNHEY and SMNVEV (reference sequence). The CDR3 spans 17 residues. V was shortened by 0 bases and J by 6 bases, with 18 bases between the two germline ends. CDR3 region: CASSLSWSGVRLQPQHF. DNA for the CDR3: TGTGCCAGCAGTTTATCTTGGTCCGGAGTTCGGCTTCAGCCCCAGCATTTT.

The rearrangement links TRBV15 to TRBJ1-3; D is ambiguous. The CDR3 has 13 residues. Per germline, CDR1 LNHNV and CDR2 YYDKDF (reference sequence). The V and J ends lost 0 bases and 9 bases respectively, with 9 bases between them. The CDR3 DNA reads as TGTGCCACCAGCAGAGATAAGTTCCCCACCATATATTTT. Encoded protein: CATSRDKFPTIYF.

This clonotype was detected ten times or more. The chain carries TRBV5-1 and TRBJ1-2; D might be TRBD1 (5 bases). CDR1 and CDR2 from the germline V gene are SGHRS and YFSETQ. There are 15 residues in the CDR3. Trimming removed 0 bases at V and 2 bases at J, with 11 bases between. The CDR3 is CASSLGGTINYGYTF. The CDR3, as DNA: TGCGCCAGCAGCTTGGGGGGGACGATCAACTATGGCTACACCTTC. The full variable domain, its missing parts supplied by reference TRBV5-1 and TRBJ1-2, is KAGVTQTPRYLIKTRGQQVTLSCSPISGHRSVSWYQQTPGQGLQFLFEYFSETQRNKGNFPGRFSGRQFSNSRSEMNVSTLELGDSALYLCASSLGGTINYGYTFGSGTRLTVV.

This clonotype was seen a few times. This may be a read error, as it is one base from a much larger clone. This chain links TRBV7-2 with TRBJ1-4; no clear D gene. Germline CDR1 and CDR2: SGHTA and FQGNSA. The CDR3 contains 16 residues. In DNA form, the CDR3 reads TGTGCCAGCAGCTTAGCGATAAGGGCCCGTGGTGAAGAACTGTTTTTT. The encoded protein is CASSLAIRARGEELFF.

The table lists this clonotype with many counts. The chain links TRBV4-2 to TRBJ1-2, with D maybe TRBD1 (6 bases). CDR1 is LGHNA and CDR2 is YNFKEQ in the germline V gene. V was cut by 4 bases and J by 6 bases, with 15 bases left in between. The CDR3 runs to 14 residues. The CDR3: CASSPHPQGDGYTF. CDR3 nucleotide sequence: TGTGCCAGCAGCCCCCACCCACAGGGTGATGGCTACACCTTC.

J is TRBJ1-5 and V is TRBV7-9; D may be TRBD1 (5 bases). Germline CDR1 is SEHNR and CDR2 is FQNEAQ (reference sequence). CDR3 length: 13 residues. The germline V and J ends were trimmed by 2 bases and 6 bases, with 8 bases remaining between them. For the CDR3, the DNA is TGTGCCAGCAGCTTAACGGGACTTCAGCCCCAGCATTTT. This translates into CASSLTGLQPQHF.

This clonotype was picked up a small number of times. The chain couples TRBV7-6 to TRBJ2-5, with D perhaps TRBD1 or TRBD2 (5 bases each). The V end lost 2 bases, the J end lost 2 bases, and 12 bases lay between the germline ends. The CDR3 totals 15 residues. Germline V gene sequence: CDR1 SGHVS, CDR2 FNYEAQ. The CDR3 region is CASSLSGPLQETQYF. The CDR3 nucleotides are TGTGCCAGCAGCTTATCGGGGCCACTACAAGAGACCCAGTACTTC.

This clonotype was counted at least ten times. The chain's CDR3 is CASSEPGAYGNEQFF. DNA for the CDR3: TGTGCCAGCAGTGAACCTGGGGCGTACGGCAATGAGCAGTTCTTC. V is TRBV2 and J is TRBJ2-1, with a weak D call TRBD1 (5 bases). Deletions cut 2 bases from V and 6 bases from J, with 14 bases between. The CDR3 runs to 15 residues. Germline loops: CDR1 SNHLY, CDR2 FYNNEI.

The chain combines TRBV7-2 with TRBJ1-4; D may be TRBD1 (6 bases). CDR1 and CDR2 (germline): SGHTA, FQGNSA. This CDR3 spans 14 amino acids. Trimming left V 2 bases short and J 3 bases short, with 7 bases between. In DNA form, the CDR3 reads TGTGCCAGCAGCTTACCAGGGGCTAATGAAAAACTGTTTTTT. Translating it yields CASSLPGANEKLFF.

This chain connects TRBV7-3 to TRBJ1-2; D is unresolved. The CDR3 loop spans 14 amino acids. Trimming removed 8 bases at V and 6 bases at J, with 19 bases between. Germline V gene lookup returns CDR1 SGHTA and CDR2 FQGTGA. The CDR3 loop reads CASSPRGSVDGYTF. CDR3 sequence (DNA): TGTGCCAGCTCGCCACGAGGGAGTGTCGATGGCTACACCTTC.

This sequence joins TRBV7-2 and TRBJ1-2; 8 positions match TRBD1. The CDR3 loop spans 14 amino acids. Germline values: CDR1 SGHTA, CDR2 FQGNSA. V dropped 4 bases and J dropped 4; count of bases not matched to a gene: 5. CDR3 loop: CASSYLQGGYGYTF. The DNA of the CDR3 is TGTGCCAGCAGCTACCTACAGGGGGGCTATGGCTACACCTTC.

This clonotype was recorded at least ten times. CDR3 nucleotide sequence: TGTGCCAGCAGCGGACAGATGATCAATCAGCCCCAGCATTTT. It is translated as CASSGQMINQPQHF. The chain uses TRBV12-3 or TRBV12-4 and TRBJ1-5, with TRBD1 as a possible D gene (6 bases). CDR3 length equals 14 residues. V lost 6 bases and J 3 bases, leaving 12 bases between the germline ends.

The CDR3 here is CSADSPVHEQFF. The CDR3 coding sequence is TGCAGCGCGGATAGCCCGGTGCATGAGCAGTTCTTC. The chain employs TRBV29-1 and TRBJ2-1; no clear D. Germline CDR1 is SQVTM and CDR2 is ANQGSEA. Trimming stripped 7 bases from V and 8 bases from J, with 15 bases between. The CDR3 extends over 12 amino acids.

The rearrangement uses TRBV20-1 and TRBJ2-5, with D possibly TRBD2 on 5 matching bases. Per the germline V gene, CDR1 is DFQATT and CDR2 is SNEGSKA (reference sequence). Trimming cost V 7 bases and J 4 bases, with 16 bases left between them. The CDR3 totals 13 residues. The CDR3 protein is CSGEGLRRETQYF. CDR3 coding DNA: TGCAGTGGGGAAGGACTCCGTAGAGAGACCCAGTACTTC.

This clonotype was recorded many times. The chain recombines TRBV5-1 with TRBJ2-4; D gene uncertain. Germline CDR1 and CDR2: SGHRS and YFSETQ. V was trimmed by 0 bases and J by 0 bases, leaving 10 bases between them. The CDR3 is 16 residues long. CDR3 coding DNA: TGCGCCAGCAGCTTGGAGCTAGGGTCAGCCAAAAACATTCAGTACTTC. It yields the protein CASSLELGSAKNIQYF.